The 17 T cell receptor beta chains below were found in one sample sequenced in a study of response to subunit inactivated influenza vaccine. One entry per CDR3 protein, called by TCRdb with MiXCR from the RT-PCR reads. The data show hundreds of thousands of distinct CDR3 sequences, around 25% seen once. Sequencing was performed on CD4+ T cells sorted from PBMCs, taken more than 4 days after vaccination. These receptors came from a man between 45 and 60 years old who received an inactivated influenza vaccine.

In this sample, this clonotype turned up many times. V is TRBV12-3 or TRBV12-4 and J is TRBJ2-3; D is ambiguous. This CDR3 region has 13 residues. Trimming shortened V by 6 bases and J by 1 base, and 8 bases separated the two germline ends. CDR3: CASRDTGTDTQYF. The CDR3 nucleotides read TGTGCCAGCAGAGACACCGGCACAGATACGCAGTATTTT.

The CDR3 sequence: CASSWDRGKVEQFF. CDR3 coding DNA: TGCGCCAGCAGCTGGGACAGGGGGAAGGTTGAGCAGTTCTTC. The gene calls are TRBV5-1 and TRBJ2-1; 11 nucleotides line up with TRBD1. Germline trimming cut 3 bases from V and 9 bases from J; bases unmatched to any gene: 5. The V gene's germline CDR1 is SGHRS and CDR2 YFSETQ. The CDR3 contains 14 residues.

In DNA, the CDR3 is TGTGCCAGCAGCCTTAAGGGCTTGTACGAGCAGTACTTC. It encodes CASSLKGLYEQYF. This chain joins TRBV5-6 and TRBJ2-7; unclear D gene. V shed 4 bases and J shed 4 bases, with 12 bases lying between them. This CDR3 has 13 residues. Germline loops: CDR1 SGHDT, CDR2 YYEEEE. The full variable domain, in which reference TRBV5-6 and TRBJ2-7 provide the parts outside the CDR3, is DAGVTQSPTHLIKTRGQQVTLRCSPKSGHDTVSWYQQALGQGPQFIFQYYEEEERQRGNFPDRFSGHQFPNYSSELNVNALLLGDSALYLCASSLKGLYEQYFGPGTRLTVT.

This chain uses TRBV14 with TRBJ2-1, with TRBD1 matching 7 bases. This CDR3 has 14 residues. Germline lookup yields CDR1 SGHDN and CDR2 FVKESK. V was pared by 6 bases and J by 2 bases, with 4 bases of the junction left unmatched. CDR3 DNA: TGTGCCAGCAGTTCGGACAGGCCCTACAATGAGCAGTTCTTC. Protein: CASSSDRPYNEQFF. Full variable domain (rest looked up from reference TRBV14 and TRBJ2-1): EAGVTQFPSHSVIEKGQTVTLRCDPISGHDNLYWYRRVMGKEIKFLLHFVKESKQDESGMPNNRFLAERTGGTYSTLKVQPAELEDSGVYFCASSSDRPYNEQFFGPGTRLTVL.

The chain couples TRBV9 to TRBJ2-3, with D perhaps matching TRBD2 (5 bases). Germline V gives CDR1 SGDLS, CDR2 YYNGEE. V was clipped by 2 bases and J by 2 bases, with 9 bases between them. The CDR3 contains 14 residues. The DNA for the CDR3 is TGTGCCAGCAGCGTCTTCCTAGCCACAGATACGCAGTATTTT. The encoded protein is CASSVFLATDTQYF.

The J gene is TRBJ2-3, the V gene TRBV5-6, with 8 bases aligning to TRBD1. The CDR3 length is 13 residues. Losses at the gene ends were 7 bases for V and 5 bases for J; bases not matched to a gene: 6. Germline-derived CDR1 and CDR2 are SGHDT and YYEEEE. DNA for the CDR3: TGTGCCAGCCGGGGACAGGCCGGAGATACGCAGTATTTT. Translating it yields CASRGQAGDTQYF.

This clonotype was seen ten or more times. The chain links TRBV12-3 or TRBV12-4 to TRBJ2-1; D possibly corresponds to TRBD1 (6 bases). The V and J ends lost 3 bases and 0 bases respectively, with 9 bases between them. This CDR3 has 15 residues. The CDR3 nucleotides read TGTGCCAGCAGTTTTGGGGGCAGCTCCTACAATGAGCAGTTCTTC. It yields the protein CASSFGGSSYNEQFF.

This sequence joins TRBV4-2 and TRBJ1-1, with 9 nucleotides matching TRBD1. CDR1 is LGHNA and CDR2 is YNFKEQ in the germline V gene. CDR3 length: 14 amino acids. Trimming took 2 bases from V and 3 from J; bases not matched to a gene: 1. The CDR3 coding sequence is TGTGCCAGCAGCCAACGGGACAGGGACACTGAAGCTTTCTTT. Amino acid sequence: CASSQRDRDTEAFF.

This clonotype showed up just a few times. The chain combines TRBV3-1 with TRBJ2-2, with TRBD1 as a possible D gene (6 bases). The CDR3 spans 13 residues. CDR1 and CDR2 from the germline V gene are LGHDT and YNNKEL (reference sequence). V gave up 3 bases and J gave up 6 bases, with 8 bases separating them. The CDR3 protein is CASSHRGSGELFF. The CDR3 coding sequence is TGTGCCAGCAGCCATAGGGGGTCCGGGGAGCTGTTTTTT.

This chain uses TRBV24-1 with TRBJ2-1, with TRBD2 identical over 11 bases. The trim removed 0 bases at V and 7 bases at J, leaving 4 bases unmatched. The CDR3 covers 16 residues. Germline assignment: CDR1 KGHDR and CDR2 SFDVKD. The CDR3 nucleotides are TGTGCCACCAGTGATTTGCTAGCGGGAGGTATTAATGAGCAGTTCTTC. It is translated as CATSDLLAGGINEQFF.

The chain joins TRBV4-2 to TRBJ1-1, with 7 bases lining up with TRBD1. V dropped 6 bases and J dropped 5; count of bases not matched to a gene: 9. Germline CDR1 LGHNA, CDR2 YNFKEQ. This CDR3 is 14 amino acids long. In DNA form, the CDR3 reads TGTGCCAGCAGTCCCTCAGGGGGAGGGACTGAAGCTTTCTTT. It encodes CASSPSGGGTEAFF.

The chain employs TRBV4-3 and TRBJ2-6; unclear D gene. The CDR3 contains 17 residues. V lost 0 bases to trimming and J lost 0 bases, with 9 bases between them. Germline CDR1 and CDR2: LGHNA and YSLEER. CDR3 residues: CASSQELGSSGANVLTF. Here the CDR3 DNA reads TGCGCCAGCAGCCAAGAGCTCGGCAGCTCTGGGGCCAACGTCCTGACTTTC.

V and J are TRBV7-6 and TRBJ2-3, with 10 bases aligning to TRBD2. The germline V gene has CDR1 SGHVS and CDR2 FNYEAQ. The CDR3 is made up of 16 amino acids. The junction had 7 bases not matched to a gene; V was cut back by 5 bases and J by 2 bases. In nucleotides, the CDR3 is TGTGCCAGCAGCCGTGGACTAGCGGAGACCACAGATACGCAGTATTTT. Its translation is CASSRGLAETTDTQYF. Supplemented by reference TRBV7-6 and TRBJ2-3, the full variable domain reads GAGVSQSPRYKVTKRGQDVALRCDPISGHVSLYWYRQALGQGPEFLTYFNYEAQQDKSGLPNDRFSAERPEGSISTLTIQRTEQRDSAMYRCASSRGLAETTDTQYFGPGTRLTVL.

The DNA of the CDR3 is TGTGCCAGCAGTTACCTAGGGGCTACTAATGAAAAACTGTTTTTT. It specifies CASSYLGATNEKLFF. The V and J genes are TRBV6-5 and TRBJ1-4; possible D gene TRBD1, 5 bases. Germline V gene data show CDR1 as MNHEY and CDR2 as SVGAGI. This CDR3 has 15 residues. Trimming removed 2 bases at V and 2 bases at J, with 9 bases between.

This clonotype was detected a few times. The chain couples TRBV7-8 to TRBJ2-1; TRBD2 might be the D (7 bases). Germline CDR1 reads SGHVS; CDR2 reads FQNEAQ. CDR3 length equals 16 residues. V lost 4 bases, J lost 9 bases, and 22 bases lay in between. The CDR3 protein is CASSWGGPRGSSEQFF. The CDR3 DNA follows: TGTGCCAGCAGCTGGGGGGGTCCGAGGGGGAGTTCTGAGCAGTTCTTC.

This clonotype was recorded a few times. V gene TRBV10-3 combines with J gene TRBJ2-3; 9 bases are a match to TRBD2. The CDR3 covers 17 residues. The junction had 14 bases not matched to a gene; V was cut back by 10 bases and J by 0 bases. Germline V gives CDR1 ENHRY, CDR2 SYGVKD. Here the CDR3 DNA reads TGTGCCACCAGGGGAGGTAGCGGGAGCCAGAGCACAGATACGCAGTATTTT. It yields the protein CATRGGSGSQSTDTQYF.

This clonotype was detected a few times. J is TRBJ2-3 and V is TRBV4-2, with D perhaps being TRBD1 or TRBD2 (7 bases each). The CDR3 length is 15 residues. Trimming pared 4 bases from V and 3 bases from J, leaving 14 bases between. The germline V gene encodes CDR1 LGHNA and CDR2 YNFKEQ. CDR3 loop: CASSPQGGGTDTQYF. For the CDR3, the DNA is TGTGCCAGCAGCCCCCAGGGGGGGGGAACAGATACGCAGTATTTT.